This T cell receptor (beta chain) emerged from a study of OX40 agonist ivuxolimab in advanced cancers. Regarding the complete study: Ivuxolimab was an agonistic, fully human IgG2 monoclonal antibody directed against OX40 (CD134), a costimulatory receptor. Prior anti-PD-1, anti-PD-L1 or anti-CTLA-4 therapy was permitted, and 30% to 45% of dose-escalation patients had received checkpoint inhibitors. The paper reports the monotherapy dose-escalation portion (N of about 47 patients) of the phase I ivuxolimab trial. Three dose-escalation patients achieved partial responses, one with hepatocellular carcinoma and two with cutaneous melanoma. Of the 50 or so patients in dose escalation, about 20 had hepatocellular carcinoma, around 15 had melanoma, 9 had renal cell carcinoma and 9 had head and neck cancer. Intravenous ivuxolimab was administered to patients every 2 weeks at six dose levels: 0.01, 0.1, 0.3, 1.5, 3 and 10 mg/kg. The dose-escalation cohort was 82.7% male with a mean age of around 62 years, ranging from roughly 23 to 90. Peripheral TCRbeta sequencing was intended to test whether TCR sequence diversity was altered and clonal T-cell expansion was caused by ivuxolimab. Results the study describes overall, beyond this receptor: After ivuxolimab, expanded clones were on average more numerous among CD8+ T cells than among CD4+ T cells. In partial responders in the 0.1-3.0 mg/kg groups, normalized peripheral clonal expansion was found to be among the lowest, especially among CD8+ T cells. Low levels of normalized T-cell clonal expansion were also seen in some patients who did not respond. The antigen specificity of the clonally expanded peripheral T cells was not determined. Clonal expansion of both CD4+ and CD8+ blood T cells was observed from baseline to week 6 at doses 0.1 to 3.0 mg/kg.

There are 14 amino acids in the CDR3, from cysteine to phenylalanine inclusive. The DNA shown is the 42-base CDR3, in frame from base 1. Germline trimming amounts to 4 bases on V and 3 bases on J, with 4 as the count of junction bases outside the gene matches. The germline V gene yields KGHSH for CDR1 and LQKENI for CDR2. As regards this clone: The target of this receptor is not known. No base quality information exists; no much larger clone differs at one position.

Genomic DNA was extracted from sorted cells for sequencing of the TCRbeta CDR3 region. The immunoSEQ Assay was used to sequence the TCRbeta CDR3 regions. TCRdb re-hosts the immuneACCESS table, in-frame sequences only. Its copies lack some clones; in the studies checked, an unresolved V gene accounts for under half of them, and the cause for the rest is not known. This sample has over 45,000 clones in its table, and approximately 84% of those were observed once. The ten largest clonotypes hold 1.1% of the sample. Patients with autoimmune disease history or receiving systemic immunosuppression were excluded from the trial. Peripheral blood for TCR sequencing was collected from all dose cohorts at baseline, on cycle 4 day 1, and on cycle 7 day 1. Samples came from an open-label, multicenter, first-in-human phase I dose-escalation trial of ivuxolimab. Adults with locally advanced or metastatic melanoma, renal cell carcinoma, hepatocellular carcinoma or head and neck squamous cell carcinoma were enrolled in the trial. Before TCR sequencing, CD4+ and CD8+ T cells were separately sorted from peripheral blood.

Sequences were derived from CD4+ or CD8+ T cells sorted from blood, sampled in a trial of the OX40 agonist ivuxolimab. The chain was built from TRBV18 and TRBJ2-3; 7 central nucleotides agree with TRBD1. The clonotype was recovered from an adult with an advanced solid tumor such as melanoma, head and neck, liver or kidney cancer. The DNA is TGTGCCAGCTCACTTTCGGGACAGACAGATACGCAGTATTTT. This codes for CASSLSGQTDTQYF.